This T cell receptor (beta chain) came from a study of blood T cells in healthy people across ages. V was clipped by 6 bases and J by 0 bases; unmatched bases: 4. The CDR3 runs to 15 residues. Germline V gene data show CDR1 as SEHNR and CDR2 as FQNEAQ (reference sequence). With a J-beta primer mix and a sample-barcoded 5' primer, a second PCR ran 7 to 11 cycles. TCRdb called the 5' RACE reads again in MiXCR, with one record for every CDR3 protein. The sample includes about 840,000 distinct CDR3 sequences, 25% to 30% of them seen just once. The data were also submitted as part of a second study, on T cells of mothers and their children.

The sequenced sample was blood. The sequence derives from a woman aged 40-49 years in good health. This chain uses TRBV7-9 with TRBJ2-3, with TRBD2 matching over 9 bases. The CDR3, as DNA: TGTGCCAGCAGTGCTAGCGGGATAAGCACAGATACGCAGTATTTT. Translation: CASSASGISTDTQYF.